The 3 T cell receptor beta chains in this list originate from one sample, sequenced in a study of shared clonotypes between healthy human individuals. Assay used: immunoSEQ multiplex PCR; TCRdb lists only in-frame clones, some missing. The sample records about 380,000 clones, 90% to 97% being singletons. Source material: memory CD8+ T cells sorted from blood. As for subset: CD45RO+ cells pooled with CCR7-negative TemRA cells. These TCRs come from a man aged 25-40 years in good health.

The chain is built from TRBV11-2 and TRBJ1-4; no clear D. The ends were cut back, 5 bases at V and 4 bases at J, with 11 bases in the middle. The CDR3 extends over 14 amino acids. CDR1 and CDR2 (germline): SGHAT, FQNNGV. The CDR3 sequence is CASSPGPYNEKLFF. The CDR3 DNA reads TGTGCCAGCAGCCCTGGTCCATATAATGAAAAACTGTTTTTT.

This clone has a handful of counts. In the same sample, other DNA sequences code for this CDR3. The chain couples TRBV7-9 to TRBJ2-4; no clear D. Trimming took 2 bases from V and 0 from J, leaving 2 bases between them. The CDR3 length is 13 residues. Germline CDR1 SEHNR, CDR2 FQNEAQ (reference sequence). The CDR3 here is CASSLLAKNIQYF. The CDR3 nucleotides are TGTGCCAGCAGCTTACTAGCCAAAAACATTCAGTACTTC.

The V call is TRBV4-1, the J call TRBJ2-2; D might be TRBD1 or TRBD2, each matching 5 bases. CDR1 MGHRA and CDR2 YSYEKL come from the germline V gene. The CDR3 covers 14 residues. V lost 3 bases, J lost 0 bases, and 5 bases lay in between. Here the CDR3 DNA reads TGCGCCAGCAGCCAGGGGGCGAACACCGGGGAGCTGTTTTTT. As protein: CASSQGANTGELFF.